This T cell receptor beta chain was identified during a study of STAT5B mutations in CD4+ large granular lymphocyte leukemia. V shed 4 bases and J 0 bases; nucleotides not matched to a gene: 6. The CDR3 is 15 residues long. Germline lookup yields CDR1 LGHNA and CDR2 YSLEER. Only in-frame clones appear in the TCRdb table, and some are missing; sequencing was by immunoSEQ multiplex PCR. This sample has fewer than 35,000 clones, with approximately 70% found just once. The sample holds a few counts of this clone. The origin of this receptor is a human donor in good health. What was sequenced was CD4+ T cells from blood buffy coats. The chain carries TRBV4-3 and TRBJ2-7, with TRBD1 matching 7 bases. CDR3 coding DNA: TGCGCCAGCAGCCTAGGCGCAGGGGGCTCCTACGAGCAGTACTTC. Amino acid sequence: CASSLGAGGSYEQYF.